Listed below are T cell receptor beta chains from one sample, sequenced in a study of blood T cell repertoires in COVID-19. TCRdb's table, derived via immunoSEQ multiplex PCR, lists solely in-frame clones and lacks some. The sample records 250,000 to 350,000 clones, 80% to 95% being singletons. Input material: peripheral blood. The receptors come from a woman aged 25 to 45 with COVID-19, enrolled during active disease. CDR3s include the opening cysteine and the closing phenylalanine or tryptophan. The D gene is left open where the match is weak. Only some rows state a clone size, as once, few, many or a class for expanded clones.

cdr3_aa cdr3_nt j_call d_call v_call clone_size cdr3_length
CASSYEETQYF TGTGCCAGCAGTTACGAGGAGACCCAGTACTTC TRBJ2-5 . TRBV6-5 . 11
CASSPNWRSNTGELFF TGCGCCAGCAGCCCCAATTGGCGGAGCAACACCGGGGAGCTGTTTTTT TRBJ2-2 . TRBV5-1 once 16
CASSPGNIKIPDTQYF TGTGCCAGCAGCCCAGGTAACATTAAGATCCCAGATACGCAGTATTTT TRBJ2-3 . TRBV3-1/TRBV3-2 once 16
CASSYSGALVNEQFF TGTGCCAGCAGTTACTCGGGGGCCCTTGTGAATGAGCAGTTCTTC TRBJ2-1 . TRBV6-5 . 15
CASSLGLGPDNEQFF TGCGCCAGCAGCTTGGGACTAGGACCTGACAATGAGCAGTTCTTC TRBJ2-1 . TRBV5-1 . 15
CAWGAGSYNEQFF TGTGCCTGGGGAGCGGGCTCCTACAATGAGCAGTTCTTC TRBJ2-1 . TRBV30 . 13
CASSLAWGEAFF TGTGCCAGCAGTTTAGCGTGGGGCGAAGCTTTCTTT TRBJ1-1 . TRBV12-3/TRBV12-4 . 12
CSASNRVRNYGYTF TGCAGTGCTAGTAACAGGGTCCGGAACTATGGCTACACCTTC TRBJ1-2 . TRBV20-1 . 14
CASSSGEPTDTQYF TGTGCCAGCAGCTCAGGGGAACCCACAGATACGCAGTATTTT TRBJ2-3 . TRBV7-3 . 14
CASSPFLGGYEQYF TGTGCCAGCAGCCCTTTTCTTGGGGGGTACGAGCAGTACTTC TRBJ2-7 . TRBV7-9 . 14
CASSLAMLRFF TGTGCCAGCAGTTTAGCGATGTTACGGTTCTTC TRBJ2-1 . TRBV28 . 11
CASSLSFLGGSTYEQYF TGTGCCAGCAGTTTAAGTTTTCTTGGGGGGTCAACCTACGAGCAGTACTTC TRBJ2-7 . TRBV28 . 17
CASRGDSKQPQHF TGTGCCAGCAGGGGGGACAGTAAACAGCCCCAGCATTTT TRBJ1-5 TRBD1 TRBV12-3/TRBV12-4 . 13
CASSPRGLGEKLFF TGTGCCAGCAGTCCCAGGGGATTAGGTGAAAAACTGTTTTTT TRBJ1-4 . TRBV27 . 14
CASSLLQGGPYNEQFF TGTGCCAGCAGCTTGCTACAGGGGGGTCCCTACAATGAGCAGTTCTTC TRBJ2-1 TRBD1 TRBV5-4 . 16
CASKRFLGGDNEQFF TGTGCCAGCAAACGTTTTCTGGGGGGTGACAATGAGCAGTTCTTC TRBJ2-1 . TRBV6-5 . 15
CASGGGNRASGYTF TGTGCTAGTGGCGGGGGGAATCGGGCCAGCGGCTACACCTTC TRBJ1-2 . TRBV12-5 . 14
CASSFSFGTGEGGEQYF TGTGCCAGCAGCTTTTCGTTCGGGACAGGGGAAGGTGGCGAGCAGTACTTC TRBJ2-7 TRBD1 TRBV5-4 . 17
CSASGGDQETQYF TGCAGTGCTAGTGGGGGGGACCAAGAGACCCAGTACTTC TRBJ2-5 TRBD2 TRBV20-1 . 13
CASSPEQGSSYEQYF TGTGCCAGCTCACCGGAGCAGGGTAGCTCCTACGAGCAGTACTTC TRBJ2-7 . TRBV18 . 15
CAWRADRGATEAFF TGTGCCTGGAGAGCTGACAGGGGAGCCACTGAAGCTTTCTTT TRBJ1-1 TRBD1 TRBV30 . 14
CASSELGGGPETYEQYF TGTGCCAGCAGTGAACTCGGGGGAGGGCCTGAAACCTACGAGCAGTACTTC TRBJ2-7 TRBD2 TRBV6-1 . 17
CASTYSGTNTEAFF TGTGCCAGCACCTACTCCGGGACAAACACTGAAGCTTTCTTT TRBJ1-1 . TRBV9 . 14
CAWSRQGISDEQYF TGTGCCTGGAGTCGACAGGGTATATCGGACGAGCAGTACTTC TRBJ2-7 TRBD1 TRBV30 . 14
CASSSGQPNQPQHF TGTGCCAGCAGCTCCGGACAGCCCAATCAGCCCCAGCATTTT TRBJ1-5 . TRBV5-5 . 14
CASSDPTVQETQYF TGTGCCAGCAGTGACCCGACAGTACAAGAGACCCAGTACTTC TRBJ2-5 . TRBV25-1 . 14
CASSLVGGSGETQYF TGTGCCAGCAGTCTGGTGGGGGGGAGTGGGGAGACCCAGTACTTC TRBJ2-5 TRBD2 TRBV25-1 . 15
CASSLNRGTEAFF TGTGCCAGCAGTCTAAACAGGGGCACTGAAGCTTTCTTT TRBJ1-1 TRBD1 TRBV12-3/TRBV12-4 . 13
CASSPTYNEQFF TGTGCCAGCAGTCCCACCTACAATGAGCAGTTCTTC TRBJ2-1 . TRBV12-3/TRBV12-4 . 12
CASSLTGGNTEAFF TGTGCCAGCAGCTTGACAGGGGGCAACACTGAAGCTTTCTTT TRBJ1-1 TRBD1 TRBV5-5 once 14
CASSLEDRSYNEQFF TGCGCCAGCAGCTTGGAGGACAGATCCTACAATGAGCAGTTCTTC TRBJ2-1 . TRBV5-1 . 15
CASSPSPDSYNEQFF TGCGCCAGCAGCCCCTCGCCAGATTCCTACAATGAGCAGTTCTTC TRBJ2-1 . TRBV5-1 . 15
CASSFSTGGGTDTQYF TGTGCCAGCAGCTTCTCGACAGGGGGCGGCACAGATACGCAGTATTTT TRBJ2-3 TRBD1 TRBV7-2 once 16
CASSLDQGTNYGYTF TGTGCCAGCAGCTTAGATCAGGGTACTAACTATGGCTACACCTTC TRBJ1-2 . TRBV11-2 . 15
CASSIEGLAGNTIYF TGTGCCAGTAGTATAGAAGGACTGGCTGGAAACACCATATATTTT TRBJ1-3 . TRBV19 once 15
CASSISGTEDTEAFF TGTGCCAGTAGTATAAGCGGGACTGAGGACACTGAAGCTTTCTTT TRBJ1-1 . TRBV19 . 15
CASSHSGRATQYF TGTGCCAGCAGCCACTCGGGAAGGGCTACGCAGTATTTT TRBJ2-3 . TRBV14 . 13
CASSTGNNQPQHF TGTGCCAGCAGTACCGGGAACAATCAGCCCCAGCATTTT TRBJ1-5 . TRBV6-5 . 13
CASSQESGRADEQYF TGCGCCAGCAGCCAAGAGAGCGGGAGGGCCGACGAGCAGTACTTC TRBJ2-7 TRBD2 TRBV4-1 once 15
CASTRDTEAFF TGTGCCAGCACCCGGGACACTGAAGCTTTCTTT TRBJ1-1 . TRBV2 . 11